The 7 T cell receptor beta chains presented below share a single source sample, sequenced in a study of Ad26.COV2.S vaccination and SARS-CoV-2 variants. This sample's treatment: around 19 received Ad26.COV2.S at low or high dose, single or two shots; about 5 received placebo; per-sample allocation not given. Sample collection was performed on day 63 after the first vaccine or placebo injection. Profiling relied on immunoSEQ multiplex PCR, and the TCRdb table lists in-frame clones only, not all of them. The sample includes around 420,000 clones, 85% to 90% of them seen just once. The sample here was peripheral blood, taken in a trial of Ad26.COV2.S vaccine versus placebo. The origin of the receptors is a person aged 18-65 years who received the Ad26.COV2.S COVID-19 vaccine or a placebo.

This clone came up once. The chain has TRBV27 and TRBJ1-1, with unresolved D. From germline, CDR1 is MNHEY and CDR2 SMNVEV (reference sequence). V shed 4 bases and J shed 4 bases, with 10 bases lying between them. The CDR3 is 13 residues long. The CDR3 loop is CASSSLTRTEAFF. In DNA form, the CDR3 reads TGTGCCAGCAGTTCATTGACCCGCACTGAAGCTTTCTTT.

The chain is built from TRBV28 and TRBJ1-1, with 7 bases aligning to TRBD1. The CDR3 totals 14 residues. V shed 7 bases, J shed 6 bases, and the junction held 11 bases outside the gene matches. Germline V gene sequence: CDR1 MDHEN, CDR2 SYDVKM. CDR3 sequence reads: CASTGDRAVAEAFF. In DNA, the CDR3 is TGTGCCAGCACCGGCGACAGGGCTGTGGCTGAAGCTTTCTTT.

This chain joins TRBV5-1 and TRBJ2-3; 7 positions agree with TRBD2. V shed 0 bases and J 1 base; nucleotides not matched to a gene: 8. CDR1 is SGHRS, CDR2 YFSETQ, per germline. The CDR3 is 17 amino acids. This CDR3 is CASSLALSGGRTDTQYF. CDR3 coding DNA: TGCGCCAGCAGCTTGGCCCTATCGGGGGGACGCACAGATACGCAGTATTTT. Looking up the rest from reference TRBV5-1 and TRBJ2-3 gives the full variable domain: KAGVTQTPRYLIKTRGQQVTLSCSPISGHRSVSWYQQTPGQGLQFLFEYFSETQRNKGNFPGRFSGRQFSNSRSEMNVSTLELGDSALYLCASSLALSGGRTDTQYFGPGTRLTVL.

V is TRBV5-5 and J is TRBJ2-3, with 14 bases identical to TRBD2. CDR1 and CDR2 (germline): SGHKS, YYEKEE (reference sequence). The length of the CDR3 is 14 residues. The V and J ends lost 0 bases and 14 bases, in that order; junction bases with no gene match: 5. The CDR3 DNA follows: TGTGCCAGCAGCTTGGGACTAGCGGGGGGGCCCCGGTATTTT. Translated, it gives CASSLGLAGGPRYF.

The chain joins TRBV28 to TRBJ2-2; perhaps TRBD2 as D (6 bases). V lost 3 bases to trimming and J lost 3 bases, with 14 bases between them. CDR3 length equals 16 residues. CDR1 is MDHEN, CDR2 SYDVKM, per germline. CDR3 protein: CASSFRDFWDTGELFF. The CDR3 DNA follows: TGTGCCAGCAGTTTCCGGGACTTCTGGGACACCGGGGAGCTGTTTTTT.

The chain has TRBV19 and TRBJ1-6, with a possible D match to TRBD1 (6 bases). Trimming removed 6 bases at V and 9 bases at J, with 9 bases between. Per the germline V gene, CDR1 is LNHDA and CDR2 is SQIVND (reference sequence). The CDR3 length is 12 residues. This CDR3 is CASREGGSPLHF. The CDR3 DNA follows: TGTGCCAGTAGGGAAGGGGGTTCACCCCTCCACTTT.

This chain connects TRBV5-4 to TRBJ2-3; 11 bases line up with TRBD2. Germline CDR1 and CDR2: SGHNT and YYREEE (reference sequence). The CDR3 runs 15 residues. Trimming took 2 bases from V and 6 from J; bases not matched to a gene: 5. The CDR3 loop is CASSFLAGGPDTQYF. The CDR3 coding sequence is TGTGCCAGCAGCTTTTTAGCGGGGGGGCCGGATACGCAGTATTTT.